A single sample gave rise to the 5 T cell receptor beta chains below, sequenced in a study of glioma-infiltrating T cells. Using RNA template, CDR3s of TCR alpha and beta were amplified with iRepertoire arm-PCR. TCRdb ran MiXCR on the multiplex PCR reads and lists one entry per CDR3 protein. The table includes around 100,000 distinct CDR3 sequences, about 30% detected once. Sequenced: glioma tissue, nonneoplastic brain tissue, or PBMCs (not recorded which). These TCRs come from a human donor with low-grade glioma or glioblastoma, undergoing nonglioma brain surgery, or in good health (not recorded which).

This clonotype has ten or more counts. The chain uses TRBV4-3 and TRBJ1-1; the D is unclear. V was pared by 1 base and J by 7 bases, with 13 bases between. This CDR3 has 14 amino acids. CDR1 is LGHNA, CDR2 YSLEER, per germline. The CDR3 DNA follows: TGCGCCAGCAGCCAAGTTCTAGAGATCCGTGAAGCTTTCTTT. The encoded protein is CASSQVLEIREAFF.

Details on this clonotype: It may be a read error: a sequence one base away is much more abundant. J is TRBJ1-2 and V is TRBV7-6; no clear D. There are 13 residues in the CDR3. Germline V lookup: CDR1 SGHVS, CDR2 FNYEAQ. The V end lost 5 bases, the J end lost 4 bases, and 11 bases lay between the germline ends. In DNA, the CDR3 is TGTGCCAGCAGCCCTAGCGACCTCTATGGCTACACCTTC. Translating it yields CASSPSDLYGYTF.

This clonotype was observed a handful of times. The chain combines TRBV5-5 with TRBJ2-3, with D unclear. This CDR3 region has 15 residues. CDR1 SGHKS and CDR2 YYEKEE come from the germline V gene (reference sequence). The V gene lost 6 bases and the J gene lost 2 bases, with 16 bases spanning the gap. The CDR3 DNA reads as TGTGCCAGCACCTCCGCAATGCAGGACACAGATACGCAGTATTTT. It yields the protein CASTSAMQDTDTQYF.

This clonotype was seen many times. The chain recombines TRBV7-9 with TRBJ2-1; 9 nucleotides align to TRBD2. The CDR3 is 15 amino acids. V shed 7 bases and J 5 bases; nucleotides not matched to a gene: 9. Germline assignment: CDR1 SEHNR and CDR2 FQNEAQ (reference sequence). The CDR3 DNA sequence: TGTGCCAGCATCATCGCGGGGGGGATCAACAATGAGCAGTTCTTC. The encoded protein is CASIIAGGINNEQFF. The entire variable domain, with the rest obtained from reference TRBV7-9 and TRBJ2-1, is as follows: DTGVSQNPRHKITKRGQNVTFRCDPISEHNRLYWYRQTLGQGPEFLTYFQNEAQLEKSRLLSDRFSAERPKGSFSTLEIQRTEQGDSAMYLCASIIAGGINNEQFFGPGTRLTVL.

This clonotype has at least ten counts. This chain joins TRBV28 and TRBJ1-2; unclear D gene. This CDR3 contains 13 residues. Trimming removed 3 bases from V and 5 bases from J, with 10 bases in between. Germline CDR1 MDHEN, CDR2 SYDVKM. CDR3 sequence (DNA): TGTGCCAGCAGTTTTAGGTCGACTTATGGCTACACCTTC. It codes for CASSFRSTYGYTF.